This TCR beta chain emerged from a study of blood T cell repertoires in COVID-19. At the level of the study: COVID-19 samples, acute and convalescent, were from the United States, Italy and Spain. The analysed material was cDNA or gDNA that came from T cells, B-cell-depleted T cells, or PBMCs.

Sequencing was performed with immunoSEQ multiplex PCR; in TCRdb, only in-frame clones are kept and a portion is missing. The table lists 100,000 or so clones, around 80% of them singletons. The receptor comes from an elderly man with acute or convalescent COVID-19. Sequenced input: peripheral blood.

CDR3 coding DNA: TGTGCCAGTGATCGGGACTTTATCCTCACTGAAGCTTTCTTT. Translation: CASDRDFILTEAFF. The rearrangement uses TRBV19 and TRBJ1-1, with D tentatively TRBD1 (5 bases). Per the germline V gene, CDR1 is LNHDA and CDR2 is SQIVND (reference sequence). The CDR3 covers 14 residues. Trimming took 8 bases from V and 4 from J, leaving 17 bases between them.